The 4 T cell receptor beta chains in this list originate from one sample, sequenced in a study of T cell repertoires in cytomegalovirus infection. TCRdb reprocessed the reads via MiXCR and lists one record per CDR3 protein. In the table there are about 360,000 distinct CDR3 sequences, roughly 20% of which are singletons. Material for sequencing was PBMCs. The receptors come from a human donor in good health (CMV status not recorded). Some clones in this sample may be carry-over from other donors' samples.

The sample holds many counts of this clonotype. The rearrangement joins TRBV7-8 to TRBJ2-7, with D perhaps matching TRBD2 (6 bases). Germline V gives CDR1 SGHVS, CDR2 FQNEAQ. V was cut by 5 bases and J by 3 bases, with 17 bases left in between. The CDR3 spans 15 residues. Here the CDR3 reads CASSMGPRRDYEQYF. In DNA, the CDR3 is TGTGCCAGCAGCATGGGGCCAAGGAGGGACTACGAGCAGTACTTC.

The table lists this clonotype with a few counts. CDR3 in DNA: TGCGCCAGCAGCTCGCCCTTTGAGCAACAGTTCTTC. Amino acids: CASSSPFEQQFF. V is TRBV5-1 and J is TRBJ2-1; no clear D gene. The CDR3 has 12 residues. Germline V gene lookup returns CDR1 SGHRS and CDR2 YFSETQ. V lost 3 bases and J 13 bases, leaving 14 bases between the germline ends. The full variable domain, completed using reference TRBV5-1 and TRBJ2-1, is KAGVTQTPRYLIKTRGQQVTLSCSPISGHRSVSWYQQTPGQGLQFLFEYFSETQRNKGNFPGRFSGRQFSNSRSEMNVSTLELGDSALYLCASSSPFEQQFFGPGTRLTVL.

This clonotype occurred many times. The chain uses TRBV10-3 and TRBJ2-2; no definite D call. The length of the CDR3 is 14 residues. The germline V and J ends were trimmed by 0 bases and 7 bases, with 9 bases remaining between them. Germline CDR1 and CDR2: ENHRY and SYGVKD. CDR3 residues: CAISESGVNGELFF. CDR3 DNA sequence: TGTGCCATCAGTGAGTCGGGCGTGAACGGGGAGCTGTTTTTT.

The sample holds many counts of this clonotype. This rearrangement joins TRBV7-2 to TRBJ2-1; D call uncertain. V was clipped by 5 bases and J by 8 bases, with 16 bases between them. In germline, CDR1 is SGHTA, CDR2 FQGNSA. CDR3 length: 14 amino acids. In nucleotides, the CDR3 is TGTGCCAGCAGCGTAACCCTAGTTACCTATGAGCAGTTCTTC. Protein: CASSVTLVTYEQFF.